Each of the 25 T cell receptor beta chains below was sequenced from the same sample in a study of blood T cell repertoires in COVID-19. Repertoires were generated with immunoSEQ multiplex PCR, while TCRdb's copy carries only in-frame clones and drops some. The sample contains over 250,000 clones, approximately 91% of which appear only once. The sequencing sample was made of peripheral blood. All receptors derive from a man aged 50 to 59 with acute or convalescent COVID-19.

The rearrangement uses TRBV18 and TRBJ1-5, with D maybe TRBD1 (5 bases). V was trimmed by 7 bases and J by 5 bases, leaving 12 bases between them. Germline V gene data show CDR1 as KGHSH and CDR2 as LQKENI. The CDR3 sequence is 13 residues long. The CDR3: CASWEGNHQPQHF. The CDR3 nucleotides are TGTGCCAGCTGGGAGGGGAATCATCAGCCCCAGCATTTT.

The genes are TRBV10-2 and TRBJ2-5; 13 positions agree with TRBD2. Germline V gene sequence: CDR1 WSHSY, CDR2 SAAADI. CDR3 size: 17 residues. V trimming: 6 bases; J trimming: 1 base; junction bases outside the gene matches: 8. The CDR3 DNA follows: TGCGCCAGCAGCCTGACTAGCGGGGGGCCGACCCAAGAGACCCAGTACTTC. It translates to CASSLTSGGPTQETQYF.

This chain joins TRBV4-1 and TRBJ1-2; no clear D gene. V was shortened by 0 bases and J by 8 bases, with 16 bases between the two germline ends. The CDR3 contains 15 residues. Germline lookup yields CDR1 MGHRA and CDR2 YSYEKL. The DNA for the CDR3 is TGCGCCAGCAGCCAAGACGGGTCGACGGCCGTCGGCTACACCTTC. This sequence encodes CASSQDGSTAVGYTF.

CDR3 in DNA: TGTGCCAGCAGTGAACGGACTCAAGAGCCCCAGCATTTT. It yields the protein CASSERTQEPQHF. The J gene is TRBJ1-5, the V gene TRBV6-1; D not resolved. Germline V lookup: CDR1 MNHNS, CDR2 SASEGT. CDR3 length equals 13 residues. V was trimmed by 2 bases and J by 8 bases, leaving 10 bases between them.

The V gene is TRBV28, the J gene TRBJ2-3, with D possibly TRBD2 on 6 matching bases. CDR1 and CDR2 (germline): MDHEN, SYDVKM. CDR3 size: 14 residues. V lost 4 bases to trimming and J lost 6 bases, with 14 bases between them. CDR3 bases: TGTGCCAGCAGTTGGAATGGGGGGTCGGATACGCAGTATTTT. Protein sequence: CASSWNGGSDTQYF.

The rearrangement uses TRBV30 and TRBJ1-2; D unclear. This CDR3 has 12 amino acids. CDR1 is GTSNPN and CDR2 is SVGIG in the germline V gene (reference sequence). Trimming left V 0 bases short and J 8 bases short, with 10 bases between. As DNA, the CDR3 is TGTGCCTGGAGTGTATGGCTGCGGGGCTACACCTTC. The encoded protein is CAWSVWLRGYTF.

The chain combines TRBV5-1 with TRBJ1-3; D perhaps matches TRBD1 (6 bases). CDR1 SGHRS and CDR2 YFSETQ come from the germline V gene. V shed 4 bases and J shed 0 bases, with 11 bases lying between them. The CDR3 is made up of 15 amino acids. CDR3 coding DNA: TGCGCCAGCAGCCGACAGGAGGTCTCTGGAAACACCATATATTTT. Protein product: CASSRQEVSGNTIYF.

This clone was seen many times. This chain connects TRBV18 to TRBJ1-2; D might be TRBD1 (6 bases). The V gene's germline CDR1 is KGHSH and CDR2 LQKENI. There are 15 residues in the CDR3. V lost 0 bases and J 8 bases, leaving 16 bases between the germline ends. CDR3 nucleotide sequence: TGTGCCAGCTCACCACCGTCGGTTACAGGGTTAGGCTACACCTTC. Amino acids: CASSPPSVTGLGYTF.

The chain couples TRBV12-5 to TRBJ2-2; 9 bases fit TRBD1. The J segment lost 3 bases and the V segment lost 6 bases, leaving 11 bases of the junction unmatched. The CDR3 loop spans 17 amino acids. The germline gives CDR1 LGHNT, CDR2 FRNRAP. CDR3 loop: CASGFADRGLYTGELFF. In nucleotides, the CDR3 is TGTGCTAGTGGCTTCGCTGACAGGGGGTTGTACACCGGGGAGCTGTTTTTT. Supplemented by reference TRBV12-5 and TRBJ2-2, the full variable domain reads DARVTQTPRHKVTEMGQEVTMRCQPILGHNTVFWYRQTMMQGLELLAYFRNRAPLDDSGMPKDRFSAEMPDATLATLKIQPSEPRDSAVYFCASGFADRGLYTGELFFGEGSRLTVL.

This clone was counted between two and nine times. This chain uses TRBV29-1 with TRBJ2-7, with D uncertain. CDR1 SQVTM and CDR2 ANQGSEA come from the germline V gene. Trimming cost V 5 bases and J 2 bases, with 13 bases left between them. The CDR3 extends over 13 amino acids. The CDR3, as DNA: TGCAGCGTTTACCGGGTCGATACCTACGAGCAGTACTTC. This gives the protein CSVYRVDTYEQYF.

The chain combines TRBV11-2 with TRBJ1-4; D not resolved. CDR1 is SGHAT, CDR2 FQNNGV, per germline. The ends were cut back, 1 base at V and 5 bases at J, with 14 bases in the middle. The CDR3 spans 16 residues. The CDR3, as DNA: TGTGCCAGCAGCTTAGGATTCCGCAGTTCGAATGAAAAACTGTTTTTT. It yields the protein CASSLGFRSSNEKLFF.

Here the CDR3 DNA reads TGTGCCCCCAGGGGGGACAGGGGCTCTGGGGCCTATAATTCACCCCTCCACTTT. Protein product: CAPRGDRGSGAYNSPLHF. The V call is TRBV28, the J call TRBJ1-6; TRBD1 agrees at 10 bases. Per the germline V gene, CDR1 is MDHEN and CDR2 is SYDVKM. CDR3 length: 18 amino acids. The V and J ends lost 11 bases and 2 bases, in that order; junction bases with no gene match: 15.

The chain joins TRBV5-1 to TRBJ2-7; 9 bases line up with TRBD1. Trimming cost V 3 bases and J 5 bases; bases outside gene matches: 6. CDR3 length: 14 amino acids. Germline V gene sequence: CDR1 SGHRS, CDR2 YFSETQ. CDR3: CASSSNRGQDEQYF. CDR3 DNA: TGCGCCAGCAGCTCCAACAGGGGGCAGGACGAGCAGTACTTC.

The CDR3 loop is CASSAITGSPSPLHF. The CDR3 DNA reads as TGCGCCAGCAGCGCCATCACAGGGTCCCCGTCACCCCTCCACTTT. The gene calls are TRBV5-1 and TRBJ1-6, with D possibly being TRBD1 (6 bases). The CDR3 totals 15 residues. Per the germline V gene, CDR1 is SGHRS and CDR2 is YFSETQ. The V end lost 4 bases, the J end lost 10 bases, and 18 bases lay between the germline ends.

The DNA for the CDR3 is TGTGCCAGCAGCTCGTCACAGGGGAATCAGCCCCAGCATTTT. It specifies CASSSSQGNQPQHF. The V call is TRBV5-5, the J call TRBJ1-5, with TRBD1 matching 7 bases. From germline, CDR1 is SGHKS and CDR2 YYEKEE (reference sequence). J was trimmed by 4 bases and V by 3 bases; bases with no gene match: 4. The CDR3 covers 14 residues. Complete variable domain (other parts from reference TRBV5-5 and TRBJ1-5): DAGVTQSPTHLIKTRGQQVTLRCSPISGHKSVSWYQQVLGQGPQFIFQYYEKEERGRGNFPDRFSARQFPNYSSELNVNALLLGDSALYLCASSSSQGNQPQHFGDGTRLSIL.

The chain couples TRBV19 to TRBJ2-7, with TRBD1 matching over 7 bases. CDR1 and CDR2 (germline): LNHDA, SQIVND (reference sequence). The CDR3 is 14 amino acids. The J segment lost 2 bases and the V segment lost 5 bases, leaving 6 bases of the junction unmatched. CDR3 sequence reads: CASSRSGTAYEQYF. CDR3 coding DNA: TGTGCCAGTAGTCGCTCCGGGACAGCCTACGAGCAGTACTTC.

V and J are TRBV30 and TRBJ2-7, with a tentative D call TRBD2 (5 bases). The CDR3 is 14 residues long. From germline, CDR1 is GTSNPN and CDR2 SVGIG (reference sequence). V dropped 2 bases and J dropped 1 base, with 12 bases sitting between them. The CDR3 DNA is TGTGCCTGGAGTCTCCTATCGGGGTCCTACGAGCAGTACTTC. This gives the protein CAWSLLSGSYEQYF.

The chain recombines TRBV5-1 with TRBJ1-4; 8 bases line up with TRBD1. V trimming: 2 bases; J trimming: 8 bases; junction bases outside the gene matches: 8. Germline CDR1 is SGHRS and CDR2 is YFSETQ. CDR3 length: 15 residues. CDR3 loop: CASSLGQGGGEKLFF. CDR3 DNA: TGCGCCAGCAGCTTAGGACAGGGAGGAGGCGAAAAACTGTTTTTT.

This clone has only one observation. The chain combines TRBV19 with TRBJ2-6; 9 bases line up with TRBD1. The CDR3 has 17 amino acids. CDR1 is LNHDA and CDR2 is SQIVND in the germline V gene (reference sequence). V was pared by 6 bases and J by 0 bases, with 6 bases of the junction left unmatched. CDR3 sequence: CASRDRGVSSGANVLTF. In DNA form, the CDR3 reads TGTGCCAGTAGGGACAGGGGTGTTAGCTCTGGGGCCAACGTCCTGACTTTC.

The J gene is TRBJ2-7, the V gene TRBV12-3 or TRBV12-4; D possibly corresponds to TRBD1 (5 bases). Trimming stripped 6 bases from V and 3 bases from J, with 9 bases between. The CDR3 runs to 12 residues. This CDR3 reads CASSDSYYEQYF. The CDR3 DNA reads TGTGCCAGCAGCGACAGTTACTACGAGCAGTACTTC.

This clone was picked up a small number of times. As DNA, the CDR3 is TGTGCCAGCTCACCAGGGACAGGGAGGGGGTTTTCACCCCTCCACTTT. Translating gives CASSPGTGRGFSPLHF. J is TRBJ1-6 and V is TRBV18, with 9 bases that match TRBD1. This CDR3 spans 16 amino acids. CDR1 is KGHSH and CDR2 is LQKENI in the germline V gene. V was clipped by 2 bases and J by 9 bases; unmatched bases: 8.

This clone was detected only a few times. The chain combines TRBV2 with TRBJ1-1; D gene ambiguous. The CDR3 covers 14 residues. Germline V lookup: CDR1 SNHLY, CDR2 FYNNEI. V lost 2 bases and J lost 2, with 9 bases in between. DNA for the CDR3: TGTGCCAGCAGTGAATCCGGGAGAAACACTGAAGCTTTCTTT. Residues: CASSESGRNTEAFF.

The genes are TRBV5-1 and TRBJ2-1; 15 positions match TRBD2. Germline CDR1 and CDR2: SGHRS and YFSETQ. V dropped 4 bases and J dropped 4; count of bases not matched to a gene: 6. This CDR3 spans 17 amino acids. The CDR3 bases are TGCGCCAGCAGCCCAGTGGGACTAGCGGGGGGATACAATGAGCAGTTCTTC. Translated: CASSPVGLAGGYNEQFF.

The gene calls are TRBV6-6 and TRBJ1-5; 7 bases are shared with TRBD1. Germline CDR1 reads MNHNY; CDR2 reads SVGAGI (reference sequence). The CDR3 is made up of 13 amino acids. After removal of 10 bases from V and 7 bases from J, the junction contained 10 bases not matched to a gene. The CDR3 nucleotides are TGTGCCATCCTAAGACAGGGTAGCCAGCCCCAGCATTTT. This codes for CAILRQGSQPQHF.

This rearrangement joins TRBV4-2 to TRBJ1-6; 7 bases are a match to TRBD1. Germline lookup yields CDR1 LGHNA and CDR2 YNFKEQ. There are 17 residues in the CDR3. V gave up 0 bases and J gave up 8 bases; unmatched junction bases: 10. DNA for the CDR3: TGTGCCAGCAGCCAAGATAAGGGACAGCAACGCTATTCACCCCTCCACTTT. The encoded protein is CASSQDKGQQRYSPLHF.